This T cell receptor beta chain is drawn from a study of spatial heterogeneity in lung cancer. Background on the study: Counts of TCR transcripts in tumor regions tracked strongly with a T cell module score that came from matched bulk RNA-seq.

Per the germline V gene, CDR1 is DFQATT and CDR2 is SNEGSKA (reference sequence). The V and J ends lost 0 bases and 5 bases respectively, with 16 bases between them. This CDR3 comprises 15 residues. By share of the sample, this clonotype is medium-sized. Its antigen is still unknown. This beta chain came through as a stray read in a library set up for alpha chains, and its size says little. Each CDR3 protein gets one entry after TCRdb re-called the 5' RACE reads with MiXCR. The sample has a few thousand distinct CDR3 sequences, 14% to 15% seen once. The time point denotes: sample taken at primary tumor resection. General study points: Tumor mutation counts were tracked by expanded intratumoral alpha and beta TCR counts.

The chain combines TRBV20-1 with TRBJ2-5; D assignment may be TRBD1 or TRBD2 (5 bases each). Source: lung tumor tissue, taken at surgery. This receptor was identified in a female donor with early-stage non-small cell lung cancer. In DNA form, the CDR3 reads TGCAGTGCTAGAGATCCCGTTCTGGGGGTGGAGACCCAGTACTTC. Encoded protein: CSARDPVLGVETQYF.